This T cell receptor beta chain is from a study of regulatory T cells in long-lasting Graves disease. Sample time point: persistent/refractory GD, antithyroid drugs over 5 years with positive TRAb. RNA isolated from PBMCs was used to make the TCR library. Notes on the study in general: Those with persistent disease had in common more public clonotypes (around 2,700) than new patients (approximately 890).

Arm-PCR of CDR3 regions with iRepertoire HTBI primers generated TCR beta libraries. TCRdb redid the calling of the multiplex PCR reads with MiXCR, one entry per CDR3 protein. The sample lists over 300,000 distinct CDR3 sequences; about 20% were seen once. This clonotype was detected a few times. The antigen is not known. The CDR3 loop spans 12 amino acids. CDR1 is KGHDR, CDR2 SFDVKD, per germline. J lost 1 base, V lost 10 bases, and 3 bases had no gene match. This chain links TRBV24-1 with TRBJ2-7; 7 nucleotides match TRBD2. This TCR derives from a female donor with Graves disease. This specimen consisted of peripheral blood mononuclear cells (PBMCs), obtained when the disease was refractory, from a patient treated with antithyroid drugs. The CDR3 bases are TGTGCCACTCCCGGGAGGTCCTACGAGCAGTACTTC. It encodes CATPGRSYEQYF.